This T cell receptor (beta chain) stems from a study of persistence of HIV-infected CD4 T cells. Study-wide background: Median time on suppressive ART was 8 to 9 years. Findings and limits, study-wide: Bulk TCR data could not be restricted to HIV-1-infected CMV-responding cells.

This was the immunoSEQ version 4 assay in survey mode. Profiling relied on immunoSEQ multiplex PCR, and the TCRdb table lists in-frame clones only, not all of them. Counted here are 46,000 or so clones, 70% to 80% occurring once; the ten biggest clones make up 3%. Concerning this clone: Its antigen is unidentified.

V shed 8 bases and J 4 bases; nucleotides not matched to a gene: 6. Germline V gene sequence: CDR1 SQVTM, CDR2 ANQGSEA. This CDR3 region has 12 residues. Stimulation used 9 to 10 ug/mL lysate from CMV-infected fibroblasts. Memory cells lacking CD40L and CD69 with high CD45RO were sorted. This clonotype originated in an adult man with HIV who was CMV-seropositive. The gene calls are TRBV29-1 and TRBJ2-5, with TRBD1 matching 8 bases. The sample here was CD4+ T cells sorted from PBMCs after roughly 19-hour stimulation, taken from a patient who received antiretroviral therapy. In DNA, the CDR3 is TGCAGCTTTTGGACAGGGCTAGAGACCCAGTACTTC. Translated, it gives CSFWTGLETQYF.